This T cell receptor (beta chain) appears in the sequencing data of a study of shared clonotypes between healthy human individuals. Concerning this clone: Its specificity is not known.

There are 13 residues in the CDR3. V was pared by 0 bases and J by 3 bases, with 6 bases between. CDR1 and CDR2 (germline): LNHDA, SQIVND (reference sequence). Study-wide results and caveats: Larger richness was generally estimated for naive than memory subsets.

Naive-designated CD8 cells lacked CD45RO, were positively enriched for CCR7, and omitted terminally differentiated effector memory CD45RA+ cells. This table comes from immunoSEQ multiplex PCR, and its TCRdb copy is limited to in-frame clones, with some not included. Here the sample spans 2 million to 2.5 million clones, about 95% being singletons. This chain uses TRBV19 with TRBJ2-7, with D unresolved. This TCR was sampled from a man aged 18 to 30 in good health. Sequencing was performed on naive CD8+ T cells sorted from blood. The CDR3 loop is CASSIDGVYEQYF. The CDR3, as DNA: TGTGCCAGTAGTATAGATGGGGTCTACGAGCAGTACTTC.